This T cell receptor (beta chain) was retrieved from a study of blood T cell repertoires in COVID-19. The repertoire was sequenced with immunoSEQ multiplex PCR; TCRdb's copy has only in-frame clones and lacks some. The sample shows about 150,000 clones, approximately 86% of them seen only once. Trimming cost V 1 base and J 2 bases; bases outside gene matches: 1. This CDR3 is built from 16 residues. CDR1 and CDR2 (germline): SGHTA, FQGTGA. The V gene is TRBV7-3, the J gene TRBJ2-1; the match to TRBD2 covers 11 bases. This clonotype originated in a woman between 65 and 79 years old with acute or convalescent COVID-19. The sample comprised peripheral blood. DNA for the CDR3: TGTGCCAGCAGCTTAAAACTAGCGGGGGCCTACAATGAGCAGTTCTTC. Translating it yields CASSLKLAGAYNEQFF.